The 9 T cell receptor beta chains in this list originate from one sample, sequenced in a study of OX40 agonist ivuxolimab in advanced cancers. TCRdb's copy holds only in-frame clones and misses some; the assay was immunoSEQ multiplex PCR. The sample shows around 46,000 clones, approximately 88% of them seen only once. The specimen was CD4+ or CD8+ T cells sorted from blood, collected in a trial of the OX40 agonist ivuxolimab. The receptors were sampled from an adult with an advanced solid tumor such as melanoma, head and neck, liver or kidney cancer.

The rearrangement links TRBV29-1 to TRBJ2-7; D may be TRBD1 or TRBD2 (5 bases each). CDR1 and CDR2 from the germline V gene are SQVTM and ANQGSEA. The CDR3 loop spans 12 amino acids. V lost 5 bases and J 2 bases, leaving 10 bases between the germline ends. CDR3 nucleotide sequence: TGCAGCGTTTACGGGACGACCTACGAGCAGTACTTC. This encodes CSVYGTTYEQYF.

The gene calls are TRBV4-2 and TRBJ1-5; TRBD1 is a possible D gene (5 bases). The CDR3 totals 16 residues. Per germline, CDR1 LGHNA and CDR2 YNFKEQ. V lost 0 bases and J 1 base, leaving 10 bases between the germline ends. CDR3 DNA: TGTGCCAGCAGCCAAGAGGGGGGTATCAGCAATCAGCCCCAGCATTTT. Translated: CASSQEGGISNQPQHF.

This chain links TRBV7-2 with TRBJ1-1, with D possibly matching TRBD1 (5 bases). The CDR3 contains 13 residues. CDR1 is SGHTA, CDR2 FQGNSA, per germline. V lost 3 bases and J lost 7, with 12 bases in between. CDR3 DNA sequence: TGTGCCAGCAGCTTGGGGCCGGGGGATGAAGCTTTCTTT. Translation: CASSLGPGDEAFF. The entire variable domain, with the rest obtained from reference TRBV7-2 and TRBJ1-1, is as follows: GAGVSQSPSNKVTEKGKDVELRCDPISGHTALYWYRQSLGQGLEFLIYFQGNSAPDKSGLPSDRFSAERTGGSVSTLTIQRTQQEDSAVYLCASSLGPGDEAFFGQGTRLTVV.

The chain links TRBV5-1 to TRBJ2-5; 12 positions agree with TRBD2. Germline V gene data show CDR1 as SGHRS and CDR2 as YFSETQ. The CDR3 spans 19 residues. The junction had 12 bases not matched to a gene; V was cut back by 3 bases and J by 0 bases. The CDR3 sequence is CASSSPVGLAGGYQETQYF. As DNA, the CDR3 is TGCGCCAGCAGCTCCCCGGTCGGCCTAGCGGGGGGGTACCAAGAGACCCAGTACTTC.

The genes are TRBV19 and TRBJ2-7; 9 bases fit TRBD2. Trimming cost V 3 bases and J 2 bases; bases outside gene matches: 17. The CDR3 is 19 residues long. Germline-derived CDR1 and CDR2 are LNHDA and SQIVND (reference sequence). The CDR3 DNA reads TGTGCCAGTAGTATTATAGGGTCCCGAGGGGCTAGCGGGGCCTACGAGCAGTACTTC. It yields the protein CASSIIGSRGASGAYEQYF.

The chain uses TRBV19 and TRBJ1-1; 8 nucleotides line up with TRBD1. This CDR3 is built from 15 residues. Unmatched junction bases numbered 8, after V lost 3 bases and J lost 5 bases. Germline V CDR1 and CDR2: LNHDA, SQIVND (reference sequence). The CDR3 DNA reads as TGTGCCAGTAGTATCGGTGACAGGGGATGGACTGAAGCTTTCTTT. The encoded protein is CASSIGDRGWTEAFF.

This clone was seen a handful of times. The rearrangement joins TRBV6-1 to TRBJ1-1, with D maybe TRBD1 (5 bases). The length of the CDR3 is 16 residues. Germline V gives CDR1 MNHNS, CDR2 SASEGT. Trimming stripped 4 bases from V and 0 bases from J, with 15 bases between. The CDR3 sequence is CASSALTGTMNTEAFF. In nucleotides, the CDR3 is TGTGCCAGCAGTGCCCTGACCGGGACTATGAACACTGAAGCTTTCTTT.

This clone was seen just once. V is TRBV13 and J is TRBJ1-4; the D gene is possibly TRBD1 (6 bases). Per germline, CDR1 PRHDT and CDR2 FYEKMQ (reference sequence). The ends were cut back, 5 bases at V and 1 base at J, with 14 bases in the middle. The CDR3 is 16 amino acids. The CDR3 region is CASSGGGGVTNEKLFF. Here the CDR3 DNA reads TGTGCCAGCAGCGGAGGTGGGGGCGTAACTAATGAAAAACTGTTTTTT.

The chain uses TRBV25-1 and TRBJ2-7, with a weak D call TRBD1 (5 bases). The germline CDR1 and CDR2 sequences are MGHDK and SYGVNS. V lost 7 bases and J lost 6, with 16 bases in between. The CDR3 totals 13 residues. CDR3 DNA: TGTGCCAGCACCAGGGCGAGATTAGGCGAGCAGTACTTC. As protein: CASTRARLGEQYF.